This paragraph covers one TCR beta chain sequence. Only in-frame clones appear in the TCRdb table, and some are missing; sequencing was by immunoSEQ multiplex PCR. This table holds hundreds of thousands of clones, roughly nine tenths found once. V lost 3 bases and J lost 6, with 14 bases in between. CDR1 SNHLY and CDR2 FYNNEI come from the germline V gene. CDR3 size: 15 residues. The data were obtained in a study of blood T cell repertoires in COVID-19. Across the whole study: Acute-phase and convalescent COVID-19 samples originated in the United States, Italy and Spain. Sample material is recorded as cDNA or gDNA derived from T cells, B-cell-depleted T cells, or PBMCs.

Source material: PBMCs or T cells enriched from blood (not recorded which). The chain couples TRBV2 to TRBJ2-2; D is undetermined. The sequence derives from a woman younger than 30 who had recovered from COVID-19. DNA for the CDR3: TGTGCCAGCAGTGAGACTCCTTCGATCGCCGGGGAGCTGTTTTTT. Its protein is CASSETPSIAGELFF.